The 24 T cell receptor beta chains in this list originate from one sample, sequenced in a study of blood T cell repertoires in COVID-19. The method was immunoSEQ multiplex PCR; TCRdb's version includes in-frame clones alone and lacks a portion of them. The data show around 130,000 clones, approximately 90% seen once. Sequencing was carried out using peripheral blood. The source of these receptors is a man aged 50 to 60 with active or convalescent COVID-19.

V and J are TRBV5-6 and TRBJ1-2; 8 bases fit TRBD1. V shed 5 bases, J shed 4 bases, and the junction held 7 bases outside the gene matches. The germline gives CDR1 SGHDT, CDR2 YYEEEE. This CDR3 has 14 amino acids. As DNA, the CDR3 is TGTGCCAGCAGATTGCCAGGGACAGGCTATGGCTACACCTTC. Amino acid sequence: CASRLPGTGYGYTF. The whole variable domain, remainder taken from reference TRBV5-6 and TRBJ1-2, is DAGVTQSPTHLIKTRGQQVTLRCSPKSGHDTVSWYQQALGQGPQFIFQYYEEEERQRGNFPDRFSGHQFPNYSSELNVNALLLGDSALYLCASRLPGTGYGYTFGSGTRLTVV.

The CDR3 bases are TGTGCCAGCAGTTTGGCAGGGGGCACTGAAGCTTTCTTT. This encodes CASSLAGGTEAFF. V gene TRBV12-3 or TRBV12-4 combines with J gene TRBJ1-1, with TRBD1 identical over 7 bases. This CDR3 spans 13 amino acids. V lost 3 bases to trimming and J lost 4 bases; unmatched junction nucleotides: 2.

V gene TRBV30 combines with J gene TRBJ1-1; D not certain. Germline CDR1 and CDR2: GTSNPN and SVGIG (reference sequence). Trimming stripped 0 bases from V and 6 bases from J, with 8 bases between. The CDR3 has 12 amino acids. The CDR3 sequence is CAWSVVRAEAFF. In DNA form, the CDR3 reads TGTGCCTGGAGTGTCGTTCGGGCTGAAGCTTTCTTT.

This clone was detected once. V usage is TRBV24-1 and J usage is TRBJ1-5; perhaps TRBD1 as D (6 bases). This CDR3 has 13 amino acids. Germline lookup yields CDR1 KGHDR and CDR2 SFDVKD. V gave up 5 bases and J gave up 7 bases, with 11 bases separating them. The CDR3 DNA reads as TGTGCCACCAGTGTTGGGGGGGCACAGCCCCAGCATTTT. This sequence encodes CATSVGGAQPQHF.

This chain uses TRBV4-3 with TRBJ1-1, with 7 nucleotides matching TRBD1. J was trimmed by 6 bases and V by 2 bases; bases with no gene match: 3. The germline V gene has CDR1 LGHNA and CDR2 YSLEER. The CDR3 contains 13 residues. In DNA form, the CDR3 reads TGCGCCAGCAGCCAAATCAGGGGGTCTGAAGCTTTCTTT. This encodes CASSQIRGSEAFF.

V gene TRBV7-9 combines with J gene TRBJ2-1, with TRBD2 matching 10 bases. V trimming: 1 base; J trimming: 6 bases; junction bases outside the gene matches: 3. Per germline, CDR1 SEHNR and CDR2 FQNEAQ (reference sequence). CDR3 length: 15 residues. The CDR3 sequence: CASSLDGLAANEQFF. The DNA for the CDR3 is TGTGCCAGCAGCTTAGATGGACTAGCGGCCAATGAGCAGTTCTTC.

The chain employs TRBV5-5 and TRBJ1-3; D unclear. The V end was cut by 4 bases, the J end by 2 bases, with 10 bases between. The germline CDR1 and CDR2 sequences are SGHKS and YYEKEE (reference sequence). The CDR3 has 14 residues. CDR3 protein: CASSPRGPGNTIYF. The CDR3 DNA is TGTGCCAGCAGCCCAAGAGGGCCTGGAAACACCATATATTTT.

The chain carries TRBV28 and TRBJ2-7; possible D gene TRBD1, 6 bases. In germline, CDR1 is MDHEN, CDR2 SYDVKM. The V and J ends lost 3 bases and 7 bases respectively, with 22 bases between them. The CDR3 consists of 16 residues. This CDR3 is CASSFGLRAGVGEQYF. The CDR3 nucleotides are TGTGCCAGCAGTTTTGGGCTCCGGGCAGGGGTTGGGGAGCAGTACTTC.

This clone was recorded only once. This sequence joins TRBV7-9 and TRBJ2-5; maybe TRBD2 (5 bases). With 2 bases removed from V and 7 bases from J, the gap between germline ends came to 5 bases. Germline values: CDR1 SEHNR, CDR2 FQNEAQ (reference sequence). The CDR3 loop spans 11 amino acids. Written as DNA, the CDR3 is TGTGCCAGCAGCTTAAGCGGGACCCAGTACTTC. It is translated as CASSLSGTQYF.

This clone was seen a handful of times. The chain couples TRBV2 to TRBJ1-6; weak D call: TRBD1 (5 bases). The V and J ends lost 3 bases and 7 bases respectively, with 10 bases between them. Germline V CDR1 and CDR2: SNHLY, FYNNEI. The CDR3 has 14 residues. As DNA, the CDR3 is TGTGCCAGCAGTGAGGGCAGGGCAAATTCACCCCTCCACTTT. Amino acids: CASSEGRANSPLHF.

The chain carries TRBV3-1 (or the pseudogene TRBV3-2) and TRBJ1-3; D unresolved. This CDR3 comprises 17 residues. Germline V gene data show CDR1 as LGHDT and CDR2 as YNNKEL (reference sequence). The V gene lost 0 bases and the J gene lost 0 bases, with 12 bases spanning the gap. CDR3 protein: CASSQDIGRSSGNTIYF. Here the CDR3 DNA reads TGTGCCAGCAGCCAAGATATAGGCAGGTCCTCTGGAAACACCATATATTTT.

This chain uses TRBV6-2 or TRBV6-3 with TRBJ1-5; weak D call: TRBD1 (6 bases). Germline V CDR1 and CDR2: MNHEY, SVGEGT. With 6 bases removed from V and 1 base from J, the gap between germline ends came to 10 bases. CDR3 length: 14 amino acids. This chain's CDR3 is CASSDRISNQPQHF. DNA of the CDR3: TGTGCCAGCAGCGACAGGATAAGCAATCAGCCCCAGCATTTT.

This chain links TRBV29-1 with TRBJ1-2, with 9 bases identical to TRBD1. V lost 8 bases to trimming and J lost 6 bases; unmatched junction nucleotides: 7. The CDR3 extends over 12 amino acids. Germline V gene data show CDR1 as SQVTM and CDR2 as ANQGSEA. CDR3 sequence (DNA): TGCAGCCCTGGACAGGGGAGGAATGGCTACACCTTC. It encodes CSPGQGRNGYTF.

The CDR3 DNA sequence: TGTGCCACCAGTGAGCCGCAGGGGGTTATCACTGAAGCTTTCTTT. Translation gives CATSEPQGVITEAFF. V gene TRBV24-1 combines with J gene TRBJ1-1; TRBD1 matches at 7 bases. The junction had 8 bases not matched to a gene; V was cut back by 4 bases and J by 4 bases. The germline CDR1 and CDR2 sequences are KGHDR and SFDVKD. The CDR3 covers 15 residues.

The chain combines TRBV19 with TRBJ2-7; 11 nucleotides line up with TRBD1. Germline-derived CDR1 and CDR2 are LNHDA and SQIVND (reference sequence). The V gene end was trimmed by 10 bases and the J gene end by 4 bases; junction bases not matched to a gene: 15. The CDR3 loop spans 16 amino acids. In DNA form, the CDR3 reads TGTGCCAACAGAAGGGACAGGGGGTCGGTTTTATACGAGCAGTACTTC. Its translation is CANRRDRGSVLYEQYF.

This clone was observed a single time. This sequence joins TRBV24-1 and TRBJ2-1; D is ambiguous. V gave up 4 bases and J gave up 0 bases, with 18 bases separating them. The CDR3 sequence is 18 residues long. Germline V gene data show CDR1 as KGHDR and CDR2 as SFDVKD. The chain's CDR3 is CATSDPNVRLSSYNEQFF. The CDR3 DNA is TGTGCCACCAGTGACCCTAACGTCCGGTTAAGCTCCTACAATGAGCAGTTCTTC.

As DNA, the CDR3 is TGCGCCAGCAGCTCGGACAGGCTTAGCGTTGGGGAGACCCAGTACTTC. This codes for CASSSDRLSVGETQYF. This rearrangement joins TRBV10-1 to TRBJ2-5; 7 bases align to TRBD1. Germline V gene sequence: CDR1 WNHNN, CDR2 SYGVQD (reference sequence). The junction had 15 bases not matched to a gene; V was cut back by 6 bases and J by 5 bases. The CDR3 runs 16 residues.

V is TRBV24-1 and J is TRBJ2-2, with a tentative D call TRBD2 (7 bases). The CDR3 consists of 17 residues. Deletions cut 3 bases from V and 6 bases from J, with 19 bases between. The germline V gene encodes CDR1 KGHDR and CDR2 SFDVKD. The CDR3 nucleotides are TGTGCCACCAGTGATCCAGGGGAGGGTTTATCGGCCGGGGAGCTGTTTTTT. Amino acids: CATSDPGEGLSAGELFF.

The V call is TRBV25-1, the J call TRBJ1-6, with TRBD1 matching 8 bases. J was trimmed by 7 bases and V by 2 bases; bases with no gene match: 7. CDR3 size: 16 residues. Germline CDR1 is MGHDK and CDR2 is SYGVNS. The CDR3 DNA reads as TGTGCCAGCAGTGAAGGGCAGGGGGCGAGCAATTCACCCCTCCACTTT. As protein: CASSEGQGASNSPLHF.

This chain joins TRBV5-1 and TRBJ2-7, with 7 bases lining up with TRBD1. In germline, CDR1 is SGHRS, CDR2 YFSETQ. CDR3 size: 15 residues. The trim removed 5 bases at V and 1 base at J, leaving 9 bases unmatched. In DNA, the CDR3 is TGCGCCAGCAGACAAGCCGCGACAGGGTCCTACGAGCAGTACTTC. Encoded protein: CASRQAATGSYEQYF.

The rearrangement joins TRBV7-2 to TRBJ1-1; D might be TRBD1 (5 bases). Trimming pared 0 bases from V and 2 bases from J, leaving 10 bases between. The V gene's germline CDR1 is SGHTA and CDR2 FQGNSA. There are 15 residues in the CDR3. Written as DNA, the CDR3 is TGTGCCAGCAGCTTAGCGCTGGGGCTTAACACTGAAGCTTTCTTT. It translates to CASSLALGLNTEAFF.

This chain joins TRBV9 and TRBJ2-2, with 12 bases that match TRBD2. The CDR3 has 15 amino acids. Germline-derived CDR1 and CDR2 are SGDLS and YYNGEE. The ends lost 4 bases at V and 7 bases at J; junction bases unmatched: 5. This CDR3 is CASSPSSGGVGELFF. CDR3 nucleotides: TGTGCCAGCAGCCCCTCTAGCGGGGGGGTCGGGGAGCTGTTTTTT.

V gene TRBV3-1 (or the pseudogene TRBV3-2) combines with J gene TRBJ1-6; the match to TRBD1 covers 7 bases. V was clipped by 4 bases and J by 9 bases; unmatched bases: 6. This CDR3 is 14 amino acids long. CDR1 and CDR2 from the germline V gene are LGHDT and YNNKEL (reference sequence). This CDR3 reads CASSRDRVGSPLHF. CDR3 bases: TGTGCCAGCAGCCGCGACAGGGTTGGTTCACCCCTCCACTTT.

The chain joins TRBV19 to TRBJ1-5; the D is unclear. V was pared by 6 bases and J by 3 bases, with 15 bases between. Germline loops: CDR1 LNHDA, CDR2 SQIVND (reference sequence). This CDR3 has 15 amino acids. CDR3 nucleotide sequence: TGTGCCAGTAGCACCGACTGGGTGGACAATCAGCCCCAGCATTTT. Its translation: CASSTDWVDNQPQHF.